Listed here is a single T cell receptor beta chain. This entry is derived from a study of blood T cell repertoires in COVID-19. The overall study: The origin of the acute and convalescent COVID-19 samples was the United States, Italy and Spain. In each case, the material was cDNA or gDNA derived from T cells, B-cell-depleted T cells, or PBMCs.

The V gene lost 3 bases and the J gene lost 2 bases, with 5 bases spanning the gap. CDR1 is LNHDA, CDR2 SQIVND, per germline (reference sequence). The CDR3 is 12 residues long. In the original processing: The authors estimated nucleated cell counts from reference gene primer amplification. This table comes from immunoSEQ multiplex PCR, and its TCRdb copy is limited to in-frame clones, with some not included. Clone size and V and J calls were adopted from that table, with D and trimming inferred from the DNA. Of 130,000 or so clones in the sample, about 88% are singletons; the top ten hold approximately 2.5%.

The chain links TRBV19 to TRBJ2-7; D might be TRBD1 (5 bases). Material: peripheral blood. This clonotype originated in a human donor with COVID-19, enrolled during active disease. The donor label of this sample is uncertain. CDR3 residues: CASSMGPYEQYF. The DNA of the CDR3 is TGTGCCAGTAGTATGGGGCCCTACGAGCAGTACTTC.